This T cell receptor (beta chain) was identified in a study of T cells in Graves' hyperthyroidism and ophthalmopathy. Study conclusions and caveats: Median prediction lead before ophthalmopathy onset was 6.5 months with the model.

From RNA transcripts, TCR beta CDR3 regions were amplified. An initial round of RT-PCR targeting the TCR CDR3 relied on the HTBI primer set. MiXCR, applied by TCRdb to the multiplex PCR reads, yields one record per CDR3 protein. Of about 290,000 distinct CDR3 sequences in the sample, about an eighth were seen once. V shed 7 bases and J 4 bases; nucleotides not matched to a gene: 5. CDR3 length equals 13 residues. Germline CDR1 reads SQVTM; CDR2 reads ANQGSEA. This clonotype occurred many times. What it recognizes is unknown. The V call is TRBV29-1, the J call TRBJ1-5, with 9 nucleotides matching TRBD1. Sequences were obtained from blood. This receptor was obtained from a woman aged 40 to 50 with Graves' hyperthyroidism. The CDR3 DNA is TGCAGCGGAGGACAGGGGAGGAATCAGCCCCAGCATTTT. Translated: CSGGQGRNQPQHF.